The 6 T cell receptor beta chains listed next were all sequenced from one sample in a study of CXCR3-negative and CXCR3-positive naive CD8 T cells. Notes on the study in general: Naive cells with CXCR3 showed TRB CDR3s that were more hydrophobic than those in CXCR3-negative naive cells.

Their antigens remain unidentified. Via 5' RACE with UMI labels, TRB cDNA libraries were prepared. With the 5' RACE reads reprocessed, TCRdb shows one record per CDR3 protein and no DNA. This sample's clone table lists some 150,000 distinct CDR3 sequences. Sequencing was done on a sample of naive CXCR3+ CD8+ T cells from blood. Subset indicated: CD45RO-CCR7+CD27+CD95- naive CD8+ T cells expressing CXCR3 (TNR3+). Receptors were obtained from a human donor in good health. Some clones in this sample may be carry-over from other donors' samples.

The chain employs TRBV28 and TRBJ1-1; TCRdb names TRBD1, which stays unverified in the absence of DNA. The CDR3 is 18 residues long. Per the germline V gene, CDR1 is MDHEN and CDR2 is SYDVKM. The CDR3 here is CASSFPLLSLGQGTEAFF. Complete variable domain (other parts from reference TRBV28 and TRBJ1-1): DVKVTQSSRYLVKRTGEKVFLECVQDMDHENMFWYRQDPGLGLRLIYFSYDVKMKEKGDIPEGYSVSREKKERFSLILESASTNQTSMYLCASSFPLLSLGQGTEAFFGQGTRLTVV.

The chain carries TRBV4-1 and TRBJ2-7; the D gene TCRdb calls, TRBD1, cannot be checked with no DNA. CDR3 length: 13 amino acids. The V gene's germline CDR1 is MGHRA and CDR2 YSYEKL. The chain's CDR3 is CASSQLGAGEQYF.

V and J are TRBV29-1 and TRBJ2-1; TCRdb lists TRBD1, though no DNA is available to test this call. In germline, CDR1 is SQVTM, CDR2 ANQGSEA. The CDR3 totals 13 residues. The CDR3 sequence is CSVEGTGGREQFF.

The rearrangement joins TRBV7-3 to TRBJ1-1; no DNA is available, so the TRBD1 call from TCRdb remains unchecked. The CDR3 loop spans 13 amino acids. Germline lookup yields CDR1 SGHTA and CDR2 FQGTGA. The CDR3 sequence: CASSLQGHTEAFF.

This chain links TRBV5-1 with TRBJ1-2. The CDR3 runs 13 residues. The germline gives CDR1 SGHRS, CDR2 YFSETQ. The CDR3 here is CASSLVLGNGYTF.

The V call is TRBV13, the J call TRBJ2-1; TCRdb's D gene call, TRBD1, goes unchecked for lack of DNA. This CDR3 has 15 amino acids. Germline lookup yields CDR1 PRHDT and CDR2 FYEKMQ (reference sequence). The CDR3 region is CASSPTHSQGDEQFF.